The sequence of this T cell receptor (beta chain) was determined in a study of PD-L1 blockade in urothelial cancer. The germline CDR1 and CDR2 sequences are LNHDA and SQIVND (reference sequence). V was clipped by 7 bases and J by 6 bases; unmatched bases: 16. The CDR3 is 16 amino acids. The protocol was immunoSEQ multiplex PCR, while the TCRdb copy is restricted to in-frame clones and leaves out a portion. In the table there are 53,000 or so clones, about 86% of which are singletons. The material was PBMCs, obtained around atezolizumab (anti-PD-L1) treatment. This TCR was recovered from a man aged 55 to 70 with urothelial cancer. The V gene is TRBV19, the J gene TRBJ1-2, with 8 bases aligning to TRBD1. Here the CDR3 DNA reads TGTGCCAGTAATGACCAAAGGACAGGGAAAAAGGATGGCTACACCTTC. It codes for CASNDQRTGKKDGYTF.